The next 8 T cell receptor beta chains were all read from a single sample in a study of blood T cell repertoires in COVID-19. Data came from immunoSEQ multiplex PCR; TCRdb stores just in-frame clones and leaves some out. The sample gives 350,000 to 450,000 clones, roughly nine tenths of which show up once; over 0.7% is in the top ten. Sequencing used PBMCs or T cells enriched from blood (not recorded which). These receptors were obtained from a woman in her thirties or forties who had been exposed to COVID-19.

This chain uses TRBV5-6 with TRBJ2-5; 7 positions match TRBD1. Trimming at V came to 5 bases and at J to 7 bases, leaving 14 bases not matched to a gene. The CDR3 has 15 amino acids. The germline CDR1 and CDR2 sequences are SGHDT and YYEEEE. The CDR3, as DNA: TGTGCCAGCAGTGTTGGGACGACAGGGTCACGGACCCAGTACTTC. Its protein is CASSVGTTGSRTQYF.

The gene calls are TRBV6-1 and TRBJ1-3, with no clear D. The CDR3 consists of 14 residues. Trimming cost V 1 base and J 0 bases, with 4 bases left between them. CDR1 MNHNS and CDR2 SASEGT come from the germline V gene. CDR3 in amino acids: CASSEGISGNTIYF. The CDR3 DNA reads TGTGCCAGCAGTGAAGGTATCTCTGGAAACACCATATATTTT.

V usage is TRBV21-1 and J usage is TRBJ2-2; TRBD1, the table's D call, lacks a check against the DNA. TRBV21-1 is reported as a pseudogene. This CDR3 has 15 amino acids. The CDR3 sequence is CASSKGGQYTGELFF. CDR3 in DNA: TGTGCCAGCAGCAAAGGTGGACAGTACACCGGGGAGCTGTTTTTT.

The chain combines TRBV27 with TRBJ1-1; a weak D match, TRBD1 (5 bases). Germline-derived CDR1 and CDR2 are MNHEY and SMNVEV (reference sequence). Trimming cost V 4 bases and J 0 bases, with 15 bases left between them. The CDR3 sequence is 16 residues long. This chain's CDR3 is CASSWKGDSLNTEAFF. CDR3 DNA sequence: TGTGCCAGCAGTTGGAAGGGCGACAGCTTGAACACTGAAGCTTTCTTT.

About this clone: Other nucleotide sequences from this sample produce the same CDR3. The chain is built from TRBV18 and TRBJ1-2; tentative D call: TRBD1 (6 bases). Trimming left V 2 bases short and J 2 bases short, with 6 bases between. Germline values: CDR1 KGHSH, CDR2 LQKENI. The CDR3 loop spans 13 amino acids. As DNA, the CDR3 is TGTGCCAGCTCACCAGGGGGCAACTATGGCTACACCTTC. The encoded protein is CASSPGGNYGYTF.

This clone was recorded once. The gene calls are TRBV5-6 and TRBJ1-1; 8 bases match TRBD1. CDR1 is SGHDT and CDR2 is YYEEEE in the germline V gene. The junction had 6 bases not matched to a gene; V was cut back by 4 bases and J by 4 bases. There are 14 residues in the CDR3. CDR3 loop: CASSRRGLSTEAFF. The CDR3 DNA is TGTGCCAGCAGCCGCAGGGGGCTGAGCACTGAAGCTTTCTTT.

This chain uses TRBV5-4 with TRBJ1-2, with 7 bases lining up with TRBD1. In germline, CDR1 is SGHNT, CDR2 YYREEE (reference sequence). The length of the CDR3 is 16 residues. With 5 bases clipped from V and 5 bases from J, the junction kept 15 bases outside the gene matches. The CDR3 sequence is CASRGGGGQVAYGYTF. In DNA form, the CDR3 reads TGTGCCAGCAGGGGGGGTGGCGGACAGGTAGCTTATGGCTACACCTTC.

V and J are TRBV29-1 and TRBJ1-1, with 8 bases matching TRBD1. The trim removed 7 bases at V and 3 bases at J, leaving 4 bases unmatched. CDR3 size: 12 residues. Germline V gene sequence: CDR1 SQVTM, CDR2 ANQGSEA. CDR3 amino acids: CSGRGPDTEAFF. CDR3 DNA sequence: TGCAGCGGCAGGGGGCCTGACACTGAAGCTTTCTTT.